This record looks at one T cell receptor beta chain sequence and its context. The antigen remains unidentified. Donors contributed one heparinised blood draw apiece, averaging around 120 mL. Cells sorted by CD45RO/CCR7/CD25/CD127/CD95/CD27 comprised CD4+ naive, central memory, regulatory and stem cell-like memory cells. The sample originates from a study of beta chain features in type 1 diabetes. Study outcomes and limitations: Moderately but significantly shorter TCRB CDR3s were found in Type 1 diabetes patients in all four CD4+ subsets. The study left unresolved whether HLA type influences TCRB rearrangement. VDJ junctions sequenced from type 1 diabetes patients showed fewer insertions and more deletions.

Reverse transcribing all isolated RNA meant expressed TCRB transcripts were sequenced. Sequencing used immunoSEQ multiplex PCR; TCRdb keeps in-frame clones, though not all of them. The sample includes about 340,000 clones, approximately 9.9% seen only once; the top ten take about 1%. CDR1 and CDR2 (germline): SGDLS, YYNGEE. The V end lost 4 bases, the J end lost 8 bases, and 15 bases lay between the germline ends. This CDR3 is 14 amino acids long. The clonotype comes from a young man with type 1 diabetes. The chain couples TRBV9 to TRBJ2-2, with a possible D match to TRBD2 (6 bases). Sequencing was done on a sample of central memory CD4+ T cells from blood. The CDR3 reads CASSPLAGSGELFF. The CDR3 DNA follows: TGTGCCAGCAGCCCCCTTGCGGGGTCAGGGGAGCTGTTTTTT.